The following is a T cell receptor (beta chain) sequence with its context. Its antigen is still unknown. Qualities for individual bases were not recorded, and no much larger clone is one base off. At diagnosis, tumor, uninvolved tumor-adjacent lung and peripheral blood were collected and then preserved as a mix of FFPE and fresh-frozen material. For TCR repertoire profiling, the blood samples were analyzed as peripheral blood mononuclear cells. This entry belongs to a study of T cells in localized non-small cell lung cancer (dated by TCRdb to 2020 to 2022). Looking at the study overall: The study analyzed T cell repertoires of 200 to 250 early-stage NSCLC patients, comparing tumors and uninvolved tumor-adjacent lungs. The cohort comprised 200 to 300 treatment-naïve NSCLC patients with resected, localized lung tumors. NSCLC patients had a mean age of roughly 66 years, and about 140 were male and 107 female.

The study at large found these results: Longer overall survival was associated with higher T cell density in blood, whereas shorter survival was associated with higher clonality in adjacent lung. Uninvolved tumor-adjacent lung showed the highest T cell clonality, higher than tumor, which suggests more focused antigenic responses in the adjacent lung. Because of the exploratory design, TCR variables were selected using unadjusted p-values without false-discovery rate correction. Multi-region tumor sequencing was not performed, so intratumor heterogeneity could not be excluded. A median of about 53 of the top 100 tumor clones were detected in paired uninvolved adjacent lung, and under 30 of these tumor clones were also found among the top 100 clones of the paired uninvolved adjacent lung.

TCR beta CDR3 regions were sequenced from DNA using the immunoSEQ Assay. In the source study's methods: To compute T cell density, TCR beta template counts were normalized to usable DNA, which was estimated by amplifying housekeeping genes. The preseqR package was used to estimate richness by extrapolating to 400,000 templates for PBMC samples and to 120,000 templates for tissue samples. Clonality was taken to be one minus Pielou's evenness. Tissue-enriched TCRs were identified through differential abundance testing performed on productive amino-acid clonotypes, with a minimum total count of 5 and an alpha of 0.1. The Jaccard Index and the Morisita Overlap Index were used to measure repertoire overlap between compartments. GLIPH grouped TCR beta CDR3s together with public tetramer-defined viral CDR3s, and a viral motif had to include at least three viral sequences and also show V-gene enrichment. Imported from immuneACCESS, the table was reduced by TCRdb to in-frame sequences with V and J called. These copies leave out some clones; in studies compared against another copy, an unresolved V gene accounts for under half, and the cause of the remainder is not known. For V, J and clone size, that table is used; D and trimming come from the DNA. Here the sample has more than 70,000 clones; 84% occur a single time. Roughly 3% of the sample rests with the top ten.

CDR1 and CDR2 were assigned from the germline V gene as MGHRA and YSYEKL. Deletion took 5 bases off V and 3 bases off J, with a span of 20 bases between the germline ends. Taken from cysteine to phenylalanine, the CDR3 has 16 residues. The sequence is cut down to CDR3 DNA, 48 bases in frame from base 1. In this chain, TRBV4-1 is recombined with TRBJ2-7; TRBD2 is perhaps the D gene, given 5 matching bases. The receptor was isolated from a man between 40 and 70 years old with stage I lung adenocarcinoma. The sequencing used peripheral blood, collected before any cancer treatment. CDR3 loop: CASSESMSGQIYEQYF. The DNA reads as follows: TGCGCCAGCAGCGAATCGATGAGCGGCCAAATCTACGAGCAGTACTTC.